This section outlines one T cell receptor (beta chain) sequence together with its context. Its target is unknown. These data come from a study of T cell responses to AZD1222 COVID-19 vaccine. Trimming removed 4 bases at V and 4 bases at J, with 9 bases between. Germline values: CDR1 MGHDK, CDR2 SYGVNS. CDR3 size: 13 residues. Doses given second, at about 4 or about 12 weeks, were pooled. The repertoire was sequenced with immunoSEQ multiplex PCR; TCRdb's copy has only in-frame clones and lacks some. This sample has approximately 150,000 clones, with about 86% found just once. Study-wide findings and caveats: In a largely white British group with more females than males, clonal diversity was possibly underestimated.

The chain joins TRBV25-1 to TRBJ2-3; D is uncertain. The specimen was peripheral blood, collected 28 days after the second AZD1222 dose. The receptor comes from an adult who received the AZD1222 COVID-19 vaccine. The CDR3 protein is CASSGLNADTQYF. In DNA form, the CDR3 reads TGTGCCAGCAGTGGATTAAACGCAGATACGCAGTATTTT.